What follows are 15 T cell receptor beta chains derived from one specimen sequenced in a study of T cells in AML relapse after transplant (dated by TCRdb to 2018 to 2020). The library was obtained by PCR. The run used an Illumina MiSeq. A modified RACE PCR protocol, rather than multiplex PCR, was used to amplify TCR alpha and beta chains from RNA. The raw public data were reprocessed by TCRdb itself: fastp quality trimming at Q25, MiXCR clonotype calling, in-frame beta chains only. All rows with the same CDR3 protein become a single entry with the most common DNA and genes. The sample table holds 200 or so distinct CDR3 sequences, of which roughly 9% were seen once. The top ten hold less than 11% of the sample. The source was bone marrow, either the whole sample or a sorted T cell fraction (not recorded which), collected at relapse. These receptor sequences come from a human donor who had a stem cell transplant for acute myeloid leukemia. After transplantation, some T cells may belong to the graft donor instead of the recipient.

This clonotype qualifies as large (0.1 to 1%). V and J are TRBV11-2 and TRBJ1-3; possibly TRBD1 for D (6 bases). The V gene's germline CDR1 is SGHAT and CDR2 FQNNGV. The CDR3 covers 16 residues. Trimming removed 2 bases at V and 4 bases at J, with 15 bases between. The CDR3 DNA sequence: TGTGCCAGCAGCTTAAGTGATTGGCAGGGGGGAAACACCATATATTTT. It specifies CASSLSDWQGGNTIYF.

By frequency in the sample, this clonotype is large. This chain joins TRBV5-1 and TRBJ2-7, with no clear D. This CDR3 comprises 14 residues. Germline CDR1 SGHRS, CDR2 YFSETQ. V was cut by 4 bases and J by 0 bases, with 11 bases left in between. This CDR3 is CASSAVGSSYEQYF. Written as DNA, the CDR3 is TGCGCCAGCAGCGCCGTAGGAAGCTCCTACGAGCAGTACTTC.

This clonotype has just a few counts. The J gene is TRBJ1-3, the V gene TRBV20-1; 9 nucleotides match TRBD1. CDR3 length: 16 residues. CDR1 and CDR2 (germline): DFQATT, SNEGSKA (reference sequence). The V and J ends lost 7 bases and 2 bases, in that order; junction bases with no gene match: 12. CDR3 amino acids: CSVGKRTGEPGNTIYF. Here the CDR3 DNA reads TGCAGTGTGGGGAAACGGACAGGGGAACCTGGAAACACCATATATTTT.

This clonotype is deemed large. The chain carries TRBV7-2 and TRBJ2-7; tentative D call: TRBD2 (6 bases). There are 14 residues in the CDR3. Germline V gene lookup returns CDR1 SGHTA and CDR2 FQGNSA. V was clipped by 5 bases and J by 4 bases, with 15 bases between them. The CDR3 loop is CASSPALSGYEQYF. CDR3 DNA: TGTGCCAGCAGCCCCGCCCTTAGCGGTTACGAGCAGTACTTC.

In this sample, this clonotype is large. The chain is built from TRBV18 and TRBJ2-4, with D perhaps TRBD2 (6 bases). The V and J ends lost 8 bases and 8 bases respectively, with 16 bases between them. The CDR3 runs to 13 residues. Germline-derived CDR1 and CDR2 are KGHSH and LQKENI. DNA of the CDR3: TGTGCCAGCGCACGGGAGCCAGTAGACATTCAGTACTTC. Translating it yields CASAREPVDIQYF. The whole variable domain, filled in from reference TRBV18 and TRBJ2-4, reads NAGVMQNPRHLVRRRGQEARLRCSPMKGHSHVYWYRQLPEEGLKFMVYLQKENIIDESGMPKERFSAEFPKEGPSILRIQQVVRGDSAAYFCASAREPVDIQYFGAGTRLSVL.

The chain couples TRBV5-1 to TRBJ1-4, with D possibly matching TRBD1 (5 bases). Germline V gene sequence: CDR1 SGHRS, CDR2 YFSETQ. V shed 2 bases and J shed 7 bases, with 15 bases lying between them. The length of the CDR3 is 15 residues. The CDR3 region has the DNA TGCGCCAGCAGCTTAGATGGGGGTGTTGGTGAAAAACTGTTTTTT. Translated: CASSLDGGVGEKLFF. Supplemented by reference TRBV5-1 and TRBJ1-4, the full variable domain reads KAGVTQTPRYLIKTRGQQVTLSCSPISGHRSVSWYQQTPGQGLQFLFEYFSETQRNKGNFPGRFSGRQFSNSRSEMNVSTLELGDSALYLCASSLDGGVGEKLFFGSGTQLSVL.

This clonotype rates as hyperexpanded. The CDR3 protein is CASSGQVSSSTDTQYF. In DNA form, the CDR3 reads TGTGCCAGCAGTGGACAGGTTTCTTCTAGCACAGATACGCAGTATTTT. This chain joins TRBV12-3 or TRBV12-4 and TRBJ2-3, with 7 bases identical to TRBD1. V was clipped by 5 bases and J by 0 bases; unmatched bases: 8. The CDR3 covers 16 residues.

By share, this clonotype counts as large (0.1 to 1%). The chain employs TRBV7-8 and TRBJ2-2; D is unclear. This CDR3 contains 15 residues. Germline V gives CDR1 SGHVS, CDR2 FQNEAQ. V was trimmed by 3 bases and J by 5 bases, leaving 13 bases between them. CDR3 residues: CASSLYPGLTGELFF. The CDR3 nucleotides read TGTGCCAGCAGCTTGTATCCGGGTTTAACCGGGGAGCTGTTTTTT.

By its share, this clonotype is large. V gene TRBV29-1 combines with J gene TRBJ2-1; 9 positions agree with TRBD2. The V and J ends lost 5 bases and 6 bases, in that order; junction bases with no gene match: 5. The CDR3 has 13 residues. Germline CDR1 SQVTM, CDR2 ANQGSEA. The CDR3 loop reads CSVWAGGLNEQFF. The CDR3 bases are TGCAGCGTTTGGGCGGGGGGGCTCAATGAGCAGTTCTTC.

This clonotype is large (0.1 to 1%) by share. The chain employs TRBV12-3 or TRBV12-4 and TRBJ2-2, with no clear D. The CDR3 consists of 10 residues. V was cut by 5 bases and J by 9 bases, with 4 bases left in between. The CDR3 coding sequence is TGTGCCAGCAGTACCAGGGAGCTGTTTTTT. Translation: CASSTRELFF.

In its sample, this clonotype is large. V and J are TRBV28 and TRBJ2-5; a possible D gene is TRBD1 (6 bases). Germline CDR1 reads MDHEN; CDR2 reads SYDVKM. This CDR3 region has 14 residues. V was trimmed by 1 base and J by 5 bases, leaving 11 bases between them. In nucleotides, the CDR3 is TGTGCCAGCAGTTTATCGGACAGACGGGAGACCCAGTACTTC. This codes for CASSLSDRRETQYF.

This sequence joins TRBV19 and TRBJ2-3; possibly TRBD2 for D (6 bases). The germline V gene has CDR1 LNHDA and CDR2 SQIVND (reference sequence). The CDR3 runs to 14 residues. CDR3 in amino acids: CASGVSGGTDTQYF. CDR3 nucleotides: TGTGCTTCGGGGGTGAGTGGGGGAACGGATACGCAGTATTTT.

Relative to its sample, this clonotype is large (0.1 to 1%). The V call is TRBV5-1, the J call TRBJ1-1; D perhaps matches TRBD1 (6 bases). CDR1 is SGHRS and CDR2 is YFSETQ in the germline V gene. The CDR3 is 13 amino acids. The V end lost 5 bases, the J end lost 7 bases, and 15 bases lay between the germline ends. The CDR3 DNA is TGCGCCAGCAGTCAACCAGGGGTTGGTGAAGCTTTCTTT. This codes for CASSQPGVGEAFF.

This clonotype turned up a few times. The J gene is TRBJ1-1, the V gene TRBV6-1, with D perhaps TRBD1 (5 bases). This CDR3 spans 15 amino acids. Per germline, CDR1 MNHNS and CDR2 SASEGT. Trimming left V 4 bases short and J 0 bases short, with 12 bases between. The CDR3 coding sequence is TGTGCCAGCAGTGGCCGACAGAACATGAACACTGAAGCTTTCTTT. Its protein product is CASSGRQNMNTEAFF.

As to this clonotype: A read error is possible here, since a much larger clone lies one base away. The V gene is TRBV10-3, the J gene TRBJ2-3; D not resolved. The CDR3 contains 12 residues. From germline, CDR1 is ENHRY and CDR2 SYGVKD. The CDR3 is CAISESVDMQYF. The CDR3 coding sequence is TGTGCCATCAGTGAGTCTGTAGATATGCAGTATTTT.